Listed here is a single T cell receptor beta chain. No antigen is known for it. Clones were sequenced by immunoSEQ multiplex PCR, and TCRdb holds only the in-frame ones, with some missing. Found here are over 80,000 clones, roughly four fifths of them singletons; the top ten hold roughly 2%. The CDR3 runs 15 residues. Trimming stripped 3 bases from V and 1 base from J, with 14 bases between. The germline V gene encodes CDR1 SGHRS and CDR2 YFSETQ. The data stem from a study of glioma-infiltrating T cells after dendritic cell vaccination. Study details: Autologous tumor lysate-pulsed dendritic cell vaccination was given between about 2002 and 2012. Dendritic cells derived from monocytes and pulsed with autologous tumor lysate formed the vaccine.

Notes on the study in general: Longer survival after dendritic cell vaccination followed higher pretreatment TIL content.

The time point was: after dendritic cell vaccination, including at tumor progression/relapse. Only patients with spare fresh-frozen tumor and over two years of follow-up were included. V gene TRBV5-1 combines with J gene TRBJ2-7; D possibly corresponds to TRBD1 (6 bases). This clonotype originated in a human donor with glioblastoma. The source was blood, collected after dendritic cell vaccination. In DNA form, the CDR3 reads TGCGCCAGCAGCTCGGCCCCCGGGACATCCTACGAGCAGTACTTC. Protein sequence: CASSSAPGTSYEQYF.